The 2 T cell receptor beta chains below all came from one sample that was sequenced in a study of early T cells in non-severe SARS-CoV-2 infection. TCRdb re-derived calls from the 5' RACE reads in MiXCR, one entry per CDR3 protein. The table lists roughly 90,000 distinct CDR3 sequences, 14% to 15% of them singletons. The sequenced material came from whole blood. The source is an adult who was a healthcare worker with PCR-confirmed SARS-CoV-2 infection or an uninfected control (not recorded which).

This clonotype occurred a few times. The CDR3 sequence: CASSMGQGGYTEAFF. The CDR3 DNA is TGTGCCAGTAGTATGGGTCAGGGAGGATACACTGAAGCTTTCTTT. The rearrangement joins TRBV19 to TRBJ1-1; tentatively, D is TRBD1 (5 bases). Germline assignment: CDR1 LNHDA and CDR2 SQIVND (reference sequence). CDR3 size: 15 residues. With 3 bases removed from V and 3 bases from J, the gap between germline ends came to 14 bases.

This chain links TRBV2 with TRBJ2-2; no clear D gene. Germline values: CDR1 SNHLY, CDR2 FYNNEI. The CDR3 is 15 residues long. V lost 5 bases and J 2 bases, leaving 12 bases between the germline ends. The CDR3 DNA reads TGTGCCAGCAGTATGGGTGGGCTTAACACCGGGGAGCTGTTTTTT. Translating it yields CASSMGGLNTGELFF. Supplemented by reference TRBV2 and TRBJ2-2, the full variable domain reads EPEVTQTPSHQVTQMGQEVILRCVPISNHLYFYWYRQILGQKVEFLVSFYNNEISEKSEIFDDQFSVERPDGSNFTLKIRSTKLEDSAMYFCASSMGGLNTGELFFGEGSRLTVL.